Here is one T cell receptor (beta chain) with its context. Its antigen is unidentified. The source of the sample is a study of CD8+ T cells in alopecia areata. Study information: Tofacitinib was taken orally by treated patients, and the dose was 5 to 10 mg twice daily. Patients given treatment had severity scored by the percentage of scalp area affected. Regarding the study as a whole: Among the top 100, expanded CD8+ clones were significantly decreased by tofacitinib, as was scalp clonality.

Stated treatment: oral pan-JAK inhibitor, 5-10 mg twice daily. Patients with alopecia areata provided lesional scalp punch biopsies as well as peripheral blood. Between the trimmed V and J ends, which lost 1 base and 7 bases, there was a span of 13 bases. Germline V gene data show CDR1 as GTSNPN and CDR2 as SVGIG (reference sequence). The CDR3 is made up of 13 amino acids. Extraction of RNA preceded its reverse transcription into cDNA, which served as the sequencing template. The repertoire was sequenced with immunoSEQ multiplex PCR; TCRdb's copy has only in-frame clones and lacks some. The sample consists of some 170,000 clones, 58% of them appearing once.

The rearrangement links TRBV30 to TRBJ1-1, with D maybe TRBD1 (5 bases). Specimen: CD4+ T cells sorted from blood, collected at approximately week 61, from a patient treated with tofacitinib. The origin of this receptor is a human donor with alopecia areata. The CDR3 protein is CAWSEAGGSEAFF. CDR3 DNA sequence: TGTGCCTGGAGTGAAGCTGGGGGTAGTGAAGCTTTCTTT.